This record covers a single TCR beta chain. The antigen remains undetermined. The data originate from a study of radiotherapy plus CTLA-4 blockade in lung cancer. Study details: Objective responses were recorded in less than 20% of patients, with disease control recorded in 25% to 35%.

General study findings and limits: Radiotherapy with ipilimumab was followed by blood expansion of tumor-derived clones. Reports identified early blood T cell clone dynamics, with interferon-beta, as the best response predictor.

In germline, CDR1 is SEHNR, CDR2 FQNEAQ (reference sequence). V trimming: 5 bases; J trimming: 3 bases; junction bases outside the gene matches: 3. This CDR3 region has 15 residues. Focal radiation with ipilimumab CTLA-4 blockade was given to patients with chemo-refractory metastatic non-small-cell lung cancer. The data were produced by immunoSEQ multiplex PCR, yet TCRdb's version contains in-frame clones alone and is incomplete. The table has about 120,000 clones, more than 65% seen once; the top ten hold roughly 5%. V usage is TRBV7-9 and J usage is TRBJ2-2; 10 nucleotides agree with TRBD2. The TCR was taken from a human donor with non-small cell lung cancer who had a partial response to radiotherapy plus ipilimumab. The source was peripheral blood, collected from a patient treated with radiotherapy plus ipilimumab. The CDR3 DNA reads TGTGCCAGCAGCCTGGGACTAGCGTACACCGGGGAGCTGTTTTTT. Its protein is CASSLGLAYTGELFF.